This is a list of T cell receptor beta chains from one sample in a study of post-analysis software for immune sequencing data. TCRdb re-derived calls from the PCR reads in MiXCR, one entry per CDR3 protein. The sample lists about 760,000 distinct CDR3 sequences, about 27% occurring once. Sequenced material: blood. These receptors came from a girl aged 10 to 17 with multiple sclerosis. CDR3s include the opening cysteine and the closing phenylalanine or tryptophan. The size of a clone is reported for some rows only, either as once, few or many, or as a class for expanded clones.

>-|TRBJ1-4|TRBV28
CASSSPGTGLEKLFF
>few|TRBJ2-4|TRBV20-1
CSARQLAKNIQYF
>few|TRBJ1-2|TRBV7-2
CASSLVITGGYGYTF
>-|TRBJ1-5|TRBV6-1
CASSELGLNQPQHF
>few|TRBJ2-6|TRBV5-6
CASSLGSGTGANVLTF
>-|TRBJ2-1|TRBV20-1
CSAGKTASSYNEQFF
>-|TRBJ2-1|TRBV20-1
CSAQTSYNEQFF
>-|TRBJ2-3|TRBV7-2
CASSLQGATDTQYF
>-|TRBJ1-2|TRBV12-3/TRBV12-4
CAELPPVKGLHYGYTF
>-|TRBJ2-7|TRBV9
CVSSANVGGYEQYF
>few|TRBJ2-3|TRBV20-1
CSALLVRGGRTDTQYF
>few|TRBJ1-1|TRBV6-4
CASRTKGGTEAFF
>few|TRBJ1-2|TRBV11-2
CASSPGSLYGYTF
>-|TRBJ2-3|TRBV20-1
CSARAPGTGVTSGSFADTQYF
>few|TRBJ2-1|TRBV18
CASSPWTSGSSYNEQFF